The clone carrying this T cell receptor beta chain was seen only a few times. Its specificity is unknown. The source of the sample is a study of long-term antiretroviral therapy in people with HIV. Study-wide results and limits: Despite increasing after ART, diversity remained lower than that of transplant donor controls. It was observed that HIV repertoires exhibited narrower CDR3 length ranges than controls. From about 2003 to 2018, blood was obtained, possibly while participants received older ART regimens.

This was the immunoSEQ v3.0 assay at survey level. TCRdb's table, derived via immunoSEQ multiplex PCR, lists solely in-frame clones and lacks some. The data hold around 20,000 clones, with around 80% observed a single time. Trimming cost V 1 base and J 0 bases, with 18 bases left between them. CDR3 size: 18 residues. Germline CDR1 and CDR2: LGHNA and YNFKEQ. The TCR was taken from a woman aged 40 to 49 with HIV. This sample comprised unsorted PBMCs, obtained at the start of antiretroviral therapy, before treatment. The chain recombines TRBV4-2 with TRBJ1-2; TRBD1 might be the D (5 bases). Here the CDR3 reads CASSQGFSWRDPNYGYTF. The CDR3 coding sequence is TGTGCCAGCAGCCAAGGTTTTAGTTGGAGGGACCCTAACTATGGCTACACCTTC.